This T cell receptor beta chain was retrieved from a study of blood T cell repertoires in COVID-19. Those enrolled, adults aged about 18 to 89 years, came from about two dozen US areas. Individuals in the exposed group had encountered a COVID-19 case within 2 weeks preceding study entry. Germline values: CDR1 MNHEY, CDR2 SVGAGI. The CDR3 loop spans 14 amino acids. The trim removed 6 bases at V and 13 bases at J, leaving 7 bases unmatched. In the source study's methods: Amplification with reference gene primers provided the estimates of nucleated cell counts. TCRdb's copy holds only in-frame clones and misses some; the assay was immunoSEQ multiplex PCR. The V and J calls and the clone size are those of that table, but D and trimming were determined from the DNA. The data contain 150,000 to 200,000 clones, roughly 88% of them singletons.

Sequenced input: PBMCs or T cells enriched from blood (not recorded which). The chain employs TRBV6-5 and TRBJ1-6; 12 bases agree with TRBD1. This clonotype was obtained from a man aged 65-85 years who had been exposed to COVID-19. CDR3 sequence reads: CASSFRDRGLPLHF. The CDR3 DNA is TGTGCCAGCAGCTTCCGGGACAGGGGGCTTCCCCTCCACTTT.